A selection of T cell receptor beta chains follows, all from one sample in a study of blood T cells in healthy people across ages. TCRdb passed the 5' RACE reads through MiXCR, listing each CDR3 protein once. Of approximately 680,000 distinct CDR3 sequences listed, less than 40% are singletons. Sequencing was performed on blood. The receptors come from a woman of 80 years or more in good health. CDR3s include the opening cysteine and the closing phenylalanine or tryptophan. The order of the fields is D gene, V gene, CDR3 length, J gene, clone size, CDR3 protein, CDR3 DNA. D genes are given only for firm matches. Clone size is given for some rows only: seen once, a few or many times, or a class if the clone is expanded.

d_call: -; v_call: TRBV15; cdr3_length: 17; j_call: TRBJ2-7; clone_size: -; cdr3_aa: CATSRDQPGGAFNEQYF; cdr3_nt: TGTGCCACCAGCAGAGATCAACCGGGGGGCGCCTTTAATGAGCAGTACTTC
d_call: TRBD2; v_call: TRBV7-2; cdr3_length: 19; j_call: TRBJ2-5; clone_size: -; cdr3_aa: CASSLYPLGSSGLQETQYF; cdr3_nt: TGTGCCAGCAGCTTATACCCCCTCGGGAGTAGCGGGCTTCAAGAGACCCAGTACTTC
d_call: TRBD2; v_call: TRBV7-9; cdr3_length: 16; j_call: TRBJ2-3; clone_size: many; cdr3_aa: CASSFGLAGGPDTQYF; cdr3_nt: TGTGCCAGCAGCTTCGGACTAGCGGGGGGGCCCGATACGCAGTATTTT
d_call: -; v_call: TRBV7-2; cdr3_length: 12; j_call: TRBJ1-6; clone_size: few; cdr3_aa: CASSDSLSPLHF; cdr3_nt: TGTGCCAGCAGCGACAGCCTTTCACCCCTCCACTTT
d_call: TRBD2; v_call: TRBV20-1; cdr3_length: 19; j_call: TRBJ2-1; clone_size: -; cdr3_aa: CSARGRQASGRGTSMEQFF; cdr3_nt: TGCAGTGCTAGAGGAAGACAGGCCTCGGGTCGCGGGACTAGTATGGAGCAGTTCTTC
d_call: TRBD1; v_call: TRBV4-2; cdr3_length: 14; j_call: TRBJ2-3; clone_size: many; cdr3_aa: CASSPGTGRDTQYF; cdr3_nt: TGTGCCAGCAGCCCCGGGACAGGGAGAGATACGCAGTATTTT
d_call: -; v_call: TRBV7-2; cdr3_length: 16; j_call: TRBJ2-7; clone_size: many; cdr3_aa: CASSLGLTGTGYEQYF; cdr3_nt: TGTGCCAGCAGCTTAGGGTTGACAGGGACTGGCTACGAGCAGTACTTC
d_call: -; v_call: TRBV15; cdr3_length: 14; j_call: TRBJ1-2; clone_size: many; cdr3_aa: CATSRGGGADGYTF; cdr3_nt: TGTGCCACCAGCAGAGGAGGAGGCGCCGATGGCTACACCTTC
d_call: -; v_call: TRBV7-3; cdr3_length: 13; j_call: TRBJ1-1; clone_size: many; cdr3_aa: CASSVVPQAEAFF; cdr3_nt: TGTGCCAGCAGCGTAGTACCCCAGGCAGAAGCTTTCTTT
d_call: TRBD1; v_call: TRBV20-1; cdr3_length: 13; j_call: TRBJ1-4; clone_size: few; cdr3_aa: CSARTGINEKLFF; cdr3_nt: TGCAGTGCGAGGACAGGGATTAATGAAAAACTGTTTTTT
d_call: TRBD1; v_call: TRBV20-1; cdr3_length: 17; j_call: TRBJ2-1; clone_size: -; cdr3_aa: CSARDPMGTGGFNEQFF; cdr3_nt: TGCAGTGCTAGAGATCCCATGGGGACAGGGGGCTTCAATGAGCAGTTCTTC
d_call: TRBD2; v_call: TRBV20-1; cdr3_length: 15; j_call: TRBJ2-1; clone_size: few; cdr3_aa: CSARFGTSGGRTQFF; cdr3_nt: TGCAGTGCTAGGTTCGGGACTAGCGGGGGGCGGACCCAGTTCTTC
d_call: -; v_call: TRBV20-1; cdr3_length: 13; j_call: TRBJ2-5; clone_size: -; cdr3_aa: CSARVGQQETQYF; cdr3_nt: TGCAGTGCTAGGGTTGGACAGCAAGAGACCCAGTACTTC
d_call: TRBD1; v_call: TRBV7-8; cdr3_length: 16; j_call: TRBJ2-1; clone_size: many; cdr3_aa: CASSPEGTGLVNEQFF; cdr3_nt: TGTGCCAGCAGCCCAGAGGGGACAGGGTTGGTTAATGAGCAGTTCTTC
d_call: -; v_call: TRBV7-2; cdr3_length: 13; j_call: TRBJ2-5; clone_size: many; cdr3_aa: CASRRAIQETQYF; cdr3_nt: TGTGCCAGCAGGCGGGCCATCCAAGAGACCCAGTACTTC
d_call: TRBD1; v_call: TRBV4-2; cdr3_length: 17; j_call: TRBJ2-4; clone_size: -; cdr3_aa: CASSQETTGVAKNIQYF; cdr3_nt: TGTGCCAGCAGCCAAGAGACGACAGGGGTAGCCAAAAACATTCAGTACTTC
d_call: -; v_call: TRBV28; cdr3_length: 10; j_call: TRBJ1-1; clone_size: -; cdr3_aa: CASRGLEAFF; cdr3_nt: TGTGCCAGCAGGGGACTTGAAGCTTTCTTT
d_call: -; v_call: TRBV7-2; cdr3_length: 15; j_call: TRBJ1-3; clone_size: -; cdr3_aa: CASSLGQVSGNTIYF; cdr3_nt: TGTGCCAGCAGCTTAGGACAGGTGTCGGGAAACACCATATATTTT
d_call: -; v_call: TRBV19; cdr3_length: 13; j_call: TRBJ2-7; clone_size: few; cdr3_aa: CASSIVWGSEQYF; cdr3_nt: TGTGCCAGTAGTATAGTATGGGGAAGCGAGCAGTACTTC